The next 5 T cell receptor beta chains were all read from a single sample in a study of T cells in Graves' hyperthyroidism and ophthalmopathy. Amplified regions were TCR beta CDR3 sequences from RNA transcripts. A set of HTBI primers served as the primers for a first-round RT-PCR of the TCR CDR3. MiXCR, run by TCRdb on the multiplex PCR reads, gives a single entry per CDR3 protein. There are some 380,000 distinct CDR3 sequences in the sample; roughly 12% occur only once, and less than 25% lies in the top ten. Material for sequencing was blood. The receptors were gathered from a man in his thirties or forties with Graves' hyperthyroidism that later progressed to Graves' ophthalmopathy.

This clonotype was seen many times. The rearrangement links TRBV9 to TRBJ1-1, with 8 bases matching TRBD1. V shed 0 bases, J shed 3 bases, and the junction held 10 bases outside the gene matches. This CDR3 has 17 amino acids. Germline loops: CDR1 SGDLS, CDR2 YYNGEE. The chain's CDR3 is CASSVATSLQGDTEAFF. The CDR3 nucleotides read TGTGCCAGCAGCGTAGCTACTAGCCTACAGGGGGACACTGAAGCTTTCTTT.

J is TRBJ2-3 and V is TRBV7-9; D uncertain. V dropped 1 base and J dropped 2 bases, with 7 bases sitting between them. The CDR3 totals 14 residues. Germline V gene lookup returns CDR1 SEHNR and CDR2 FQNEAQ (reference sequence). CDR3 DNA sequence: TGTGCCAGCAGCTTAGACAGCTACACAGATACGCAGTATTTT. It specifies CASSLDSYTDTQYF.

As regards this clonotype: One base away lies a much larger clone, so this may be a sequencing read error. As DNA, the CDR3 is TGCGCCAGCAGCTTTTCAGGGAGCTATGGCTACACCTTC. As protein: CASSFSGSYGYTF. V is TRBV5-1 and J is TRBJ1-2, with D possibly matching TRBD1 (5 bases). CDR1 and CDR2 from the germline V gene are SGHRS and YFSETQ. V lost 2 bases and J lost 4, with 9 bases in between. The CDR3 has 13 residues.

In this sample, this clonotype turned up a few times. This rearrangement joins TRBV7-9 to TRBJ1-1; 8 bases map to TRBD1. The junction had 8 bases not matched to a gene; V was cut back by 5 bases and J by 0 bases. This CDR3 spans 16 amino acids. Germline lookup yields CDR1 SEHNR and CDR2 FQNEAQ (reference sequence). The CDR3 sequence is CASSPGQGGMNTEAFF. Written as DNA, the CDR3 is TGTGCCAGCAGCCCCGGACAGGGAGGGATGAACACTGAAGCTTTCTTT.

This clonotype came up many times. This chain links TRBV7-3 with TRBJ2-2; D may match TRBD1 or TRBD2 (5 bases each). This CDR3 is built from 16 residues. Deletions cut 1 base from V and 5 bases from J, with 14 bases between. Germline CDR1 reads SGHTA; CDR2 reads FQGTGA. The CDR3 spells CASSLRSRGGTGELFF. The DNA for the CDR3 is TGTGCCAGCAGCTTAAGGTCGAGGGGCGGTACCGGGGAGCTGTTTTTT. Full variable domain (remainder filled in from reference TRBV7-3 and TRBJ2-2): GAGVSQTPSNKVTEKGKYVELRCDPISGHTALYWYRQSLGQGPEFLIYFQGTGAADDSGLPNDRFFAVRPEGSVSTLKIQRTERGDSAVYLCASSLRSRGGTGELFFGEGSRLTVL.